The sequence of this T cell receptor beta chain was determined in a study of CD8 T cells in ankylosing spondylitis. The study's findings and limits: With a CD8+ phenotype, disease-linked clones were relatively rare in peripheral blood. Seemingly distinctive of ankylosing spondylitis blood was a TCR beta motif formed by eight highly homologous variants.

Making use of molecular barcodes, quantitative 5'-RACE generated TCR beta libraries. Via MiXCR, TCRdb re-called the 5' RACE reads, giving one row per CDR3 protein. The sample shows under 450,000 distinct CDR3 sequences, about a sixth of them seen only once. CDR1 is MNHEY, CDR2 SMNVEV, per germline (reference sequence). CDR3 length equals 14 residues. Trimming took 6 bases from V and 4 from J; bases not matched to a gene: 8. Remarks on this clonotype: Antigen unknown.

V gene TRBV27 combines with J gene TRBJ1-1, with 7 bases matching TRBD1. The receptor was isolated from a male donor with ankylosing spondylitis. The sequenced sample was blood, either unsorted or a sorted T cell fraction (not recorded which). The CDR3 region is CASRDRRIGTEAFF. The CDR3 DNA sequence: TGTGCCAGCAGGGACAGGAGGATTGGCACTGAAGCTTTCTTT.